Below are 26 T cell receptor beta chains sequenced from a single sample in a study of T cells after yellow fever vaccination. TCRdb used MiXCR to reprocess the 5' RACE reads, holding one entry per CDR3 protein. The sample holds some 670,000 distinct CDR3 sequences, 9% to 15% seen once. The material was PBMCs, obtained on the day of the yellow fever booster vaccination. Source of these receptors: a man aged 25-45 years who received the YFV17D yellow fever vaccine.

This clonotype was counted only a few times. This chain uses TRBV12-3 or TRBV12-4 with TRBJ1-1, with 8 bases matching TRBD1. The J segment lost 1 base and the V segment lost 6 bases, leaving 4 bases of the junction unmatched. The CDR3 consists of 14 residues. The CDR3: CASSPTGENTEAFF. CDR3 DNA sequence: TGTGCCAGCAGCCCGACAGGGGAGAACACTGAAGCTTTCTTT.

This clonotype came up a few times. The rearrangement uses TRBV20-1 and TRBJ2-1; TRBD2 matches at 11 bases. The CDR3 has 13 amino acids. CDR1 is DFQATT and CDR2 is SNEGSKA in the germline V gene (reference sequence). Trimming took 8 bases from V and 7 from J; bases not matched to a gene: 7. The CDR3 DNA reads as TGCAGTCCCACGGGACTAGCGGTGAATGAGCAGTTCTTC. Translation gives CSPTGLAVNEQFF.

Only one count was recorded for this clonotype. A much larger clone lies a single base off, so this may be a read error. The V call is TRBV14, the J call TRBJ2-5, with no clear D. V was clipped by 4 bases and J by 4 bases, with 7 bases between them. CDR3 length equals 12 residues. Looked up from germline, CDR1 is SGHDN and CDR2 is FVKESK. CDR3 sequence reads: CASSRGVETQYF. Here the CDR3 DNA reads TGTGCCAGCAGCCGGGGTGTAGAGACCCAGTACTTC.

The chain links TRBV7-2 to TRBJ2-2; 8 bases are a match to TRBD1. The V and J ends lost 4 bases and 6 bases, in that order; junction bases with no gene match: 7. The CDR3 extends over 15 amino acids. Germline V gene data show CDR1 as SGHTA and CDR2 as FQGNSA. CDR3 protein: CASSWQGAFSGELFF. The CDR3, as DNA: TGTGCCAGCAGCTGGCAGGGGGCTTTCTCCGGGGAGCTGTTTTTT.

This clonotype was observed a few times. The chain has TRBV18 and TRBJ2-3, with D tentatively TRBD2 (6 bases). Germline lookup yields CDR1 KGHSH and CDR2 LQKENI. Trimming left V 3 bases short and J 6 bases short, with 19 bases between. This CDR3 contains 16 residues. Here the CDR3 reads CASSPRVGRTGDTQYF. The CDR3 coding sequence is TGTGCCAGCTCACCTCGTGTCGGGAGAACCGGGGATACGCAGTATTTT.

V is TRBV18 and J is TRBJ2-7; 10 bases map to TRBD1. Trimming at V came to 2 bases and at J to 6 bases, leaving 7 bases not matched to a gene. The CDR3 is made up of 15 amino acids. Germline CDR1 reads KGHSH; CDR2 reads LQKENI. This CDR3 is CASSPVGQGGSEQYF. CDR3 nucleotides: TGTGCCAGCTCACCAGTCGGACAGGGGGGCTCCGAGCAGTACTTC.

The chain has TRBV3-1 and TRBJ2-6, with 7 bases aligning to TRBD1. This CDR3 has 17 residues. Trimming took 1 base from V and 0 from J; bases not matched to a gene: 3. CDR1 and CDR2 from the germline V gene are LGHDT and YNNKEL (reference sequence). The CDR3: CASSQVYRGSGANVLTF. In DNA, the CDR3 is TGTGCCAGCAGCCAAGTTTACAGGGGCTCTGGGGCCAACGTCCTGACTTTC.

This clonotype was seen a few times. This chain links TRBV12-3 or TRBV12-4 with TRBJ2-2; 9 bases line up with TRBD2. Unmatched junction bases numbered 10, after V lost 7 bases and J lost 7 bases. This CDR3 has 15 residues. In DNA, the CDR3 is TGTGCCAGCACCCTCGGGGTAGCGGGAGTCGGGGAGCTGTTTTTT. Its protein product is CASTLGVAGVGELFF.

A few counts support this clonotype. The V and J genes are TRBV7-2 and TRBJ2-1; TRBD2 matches 7 bases. CDR1 and CDR2 from the germline V gene are SGHTA and FQGNSA. This CDR3 comprises 15 residues. V gave up 1 base and J gave up 4 bases; unmatched junction bases: 4. The CDR3 bases are TGTGCCAGCAGCTTAGAAGGGACTATTTACAATGAGCAGTTCTTC. Its protein is CASSLEGTIYNEQFF.

The table lists this clonotype with a few counts. The chain is built from TRBV6-2 or TRBV6-3 and TRBJ2-7, with TRBD2 identical over 7 bases. Trimming cost V 6 bases and J 0 bases; bases outside gene matches: 17. CDR1 and CDR2 (germline): MNHEY, SVGEGT. CDR3 length: 18 amino acids. Written as DNA, the CDR3 is TGTGCCAGCAGCCCCCCGACTTACCTAGCGGAGAGCTCCTACGAGCAGTACTTC. Amino acids: CASSPPTYLAESSYEQYF.

The chain couples TRBV5-1 to TRBJ2-4, with D possibly TRBD1 on 7 matching bases. Germline V gives CDR1 SGHRS, CDR2 YFSETQ. Trimming took off 4 bases at V and 3 bases at J, with 14 bases between the two ends. The CDR3 loop spans 15 amino acids. The CDR3 spells CASSLTGDFKNIQYF. CDR3 in DNA: TGCGCCAGCAGCCTAACAGGGGACTTCAAAAACATTCAGTACTTC.

This clonotype was counted a few times. The chain has TRBV7-2 and TRBJ2-5; D not resolved. Trimming took 2 bases from V and 5 from J, leaving 9 bases between them. Germline CDR1 and CDR2: SGHTA and FQGNSA. CDR3 size: 13 residues. The CDR3 loop is CASSLTKMETQYF. CDR3 nucleotide sequence: TGTGCCAGCAGCTTAACGAAGATGGAGACCCAGTACTTC.

The chain recombines TRBV6-1 with TRBJ2-7; TRBD1 or TRBD2 may be the D gene (6 bases each). The germline V and J ends were trimmed by 7 bases and 0 bases, with 16 bases remaining between them. Per the germline V gene, CDR1 is MNHNS and CDR2 is SASEGT. This CDR3 comprises 15 residues. The CDR3 reads CASTGGGTDSYEQYF. The CDR3 coding sequence is TGTGCCAGCACCGGAGGGGGGACTGACTCCTACGAGCAGTACTTC.

This clonotype occurred a few times. This chain links TRBV7-2 with TRBJ2-7; perhaps TRBD1 as D (5 bases). This CDR3 spans 15 amino acids. CDR1 SGHTA and CDR2 FQGNSA come from the germline V gene. The ends were cut back, 1 base at V and 5 bases at J, with 15 bases in the middle. This CDR3 is CASSLVGLQVHEQYF. The CDR3 DNA reads as TGTGCCAGCAGCTTAGTGGGGCTACAAGTCCACGAGCAGTACTTC.

This clonotype showed up just a few times. The genes are TRBV19 and TRBJ2-1; 8 nucleotides line up with TRBD1. The V segment lost 2 bases and the J segment 4 bases; nucleotides outside the gene matches: 10. This CDR3 spans 17 amino acids. Germline V gives CDR1 LNHDA, CDR2 SQIVND (reference sequence). CDR3 DNA sequence: TGTGCCAGTAGTATACTTCGGACAGGGAAGTTTTACAATGAGCAGTTCTTC. This gives the protein CASSILRTGKFYNEQFF.

V and J are TRBV10-3 and TRBJ2-5, with TRBD2 matching over 11 bases. V lost 6 bases and J lost 2; bases outside the gene matches: 2. The CDR3 contains 14 residues. In germline, CDR1 is ENHRY, CDR2 SYGVKD. Written as DNA, the CDR3 is TGTGCCATCAGCAGACTAGCGGGACAAGAGACCCAGTACTTC. The encoded protein is CAISRLAGQETQYF.

This chain connects TRBV27 to TRBJ2-7, with TRBD2 as a possible D gene (5 bases). The ends were cut back, 1 base at V and 0 bases at J, with 16 bases in the middle. CDR1 is MNHEY, CDR2 SMNVEV, per germline (reference sequence). The CDR3 covers 17 residues. As DNA, the CDR3 is TGTGCCAGCAGTTTATTCGCGGGTCTTAAAAGCTCCTACGAGCAGTACTTC. It codes for CASSLFAGLKSSYEQYF.

This clonotype has more than one count but fewer than ten. This sequence joins TRBV20-1 and TRBJ1-2, with a possible D match to TRBD1 (6 bases). This CDR3 is built from 12 residues. Trimming cost V 5 bases and J 4 bases, with 11 bases left between them. CDR1 and CDR2 from the germline V gene are DFQATT and SNEGSKA (reference sequence). CDR3 sequence (DNA): TGCAGTGCTCCCCCGGACAGCTATGGCTACACCTTC. Amino acid sequence: CSAPPDSYGYTF.

The chain has TRBV5-4 and TRBJ2-3; a weak D match, TRBD2 (6 bases). This CDR3 spans 13 amino acids. CDR1 and CDR2 from the germline V gene are SGHNT and YYREEE (reference sequence). The V and J ends lost 9 bases and 0 bases respectively, with 11 bases between them. CDR3 amino acids: CATRGTSTDTQYF. The CDR3 coding sequence is TGTGCCACCCGTGGGACTAGCACAGATACGCAGTATTTT. Drawing the rest from reference TRBV5-4 and TRBJ2-3, the complete variable domain is ETGVTQSPTHLIKTRGQQVTLRCSSQSGHNTVSWYQQALGQGPQFIFQYYREEENGRGNFPPRFSGLQFPNYSSELNVNALELDDSALYLCATRGTSTDTQYFGPGTRLTVL.

The V and J genes are TRBV4-3 and TRBJ2-7, with D possibly TRBD1 on 6 matching bases. Germline V gene data show CDR1 as LGHNA and CDR2 as YSLEER. V lost 2 bases and J lost 1, with 12 bases in between. This CDR3 comprises 15 residues. CDR3: CASSQYLGGSYEQYF. In DNA, the CDR3 is TGCGCCAGCAGCCAATACTTAGGGGGATCCTACGAGCAGTACTTC.

This clonotype was seen a handful of times. V gene TRBV18 combines with J gene TRBJ2-1; TRBD1 matches 9 bases. From germline, CDR1 is KGHSH and CDR2 LQKENI. Unmatched junction bases numbered 6, after V lost 3 bases and J lost 9 bases. This CDR3 contains 14 residues. The CDR3 loop reads CASSPGDRAGEQFF. CDR3 bases: TGTGCCAGCTCACCCGGGGACAGGGCAGGTGAGCAGTTCTTC.

The J gene is TRBJ2-1, the V gene TRBV7-6; D is uncertain. The V end was cut by 1 base, the J end by 9 bases, with 10 bases between. Germline CDR1 SGHVS, CDR2 FNYEAQ. The CDR3 has 13 residues. The CDR3 DNA reads as TGTGCCAGCAGCTTAGGCATAAACAGTGAGCAGTTCTTC. Encoded protein: CASSLGINSEQFF.

The table lists this clonotype with a few counts. The junction differs from germline at one of its ends, possibly a read error. CDR3 sequence reads: CASSLALAGASTYEQYF. As DNA, the CDR3 is TGTGCCAGCAGCCTAGCCCTCGCAGGGGCTAGTACCTACGAGCAGTACTTC. The chain combines TRBV7-9 with TRBJ2-7, with a possible D match to TRBD1 (6 bases). The CDR3 is 17 amino acids. Germline V gene data show CDR1 as SEHNR and CDR2 as FQNEAQ (reference sequence).

This clonotype was counted many times. This rearrangement joins TRBV7-2 to TRBJ2-1; D is perhaps TRBD1 or TRBD2 (6 bases each). The V and J ends lost 4 bases and 8 bases respectively, with 12 bases between them. CDR3 length: 13 amino acids. The germline CDR1 and CDR2 sequences are SGHTA and FQGNSA. In DNA form, the CDR3 reads TGTGCCAGCAGCTCCGGGGGCAGACATGAGCAGTTCTTC. It translates to CASSSGGRHEQFF.

This clonotype was detected a few times. The chain couples TRBV20-1 to TRBJ1-2; tentatively, D is TRBD1 (6 bases). Germline loops: CDR1 DFQATT, CDR2 SNEGSKA (reference sequence). The length of the CDR3 is 15 residues. V dropped 4 bases and J dropped 1 base, with 16 bases sitting between them. CDR3 in DNA: TGCAGTGCTAAAAGGACAGACATTTTTAACTATGGCTACACCTTC. Its translation is CSAKRTDIFNYGYTF.

The chain carries TRBV5-5 and TRBJ2-3; TRBD2 is a possible D gene (6 bases). Germline V gene sequence: CDR1 SGHKS, CDR2 YYEKEE (reference sequence). The V and J ends lost 5 bases and 3 bases respectively, with 13 bases between them. This CDR3 is built from 14 residues. The CDR3 region is CASRRGSVTDTQYF. The CDR3 coding sequence is TGTGCCAGCAGACGGGGGAGCGTAACAGATACGCAGTATTTT. The full variable domain, its missing parts supplied by reference TRBV5-5 and TRBJ2-3, is DAGVTQSPTHLIKTRGQQVTLRCSPISGHKSVSWYQQVLGQGPQFIFQYYEKEERGRGNFPDRFSARQFPNYSSELNVNALLLGDSALYLCASRRGSVTDTQYFGPGTRLTVL.